The rows below give T cell receptor beta chains drawn from one sample of a study of CD8+ T cells in alopecia areata. TCRdb keeps only in-frame clones here, not all; method: immunoSEQ multiplex PCR. In the table there are 200,000 to 250,000 clones, about three fifths of which are singletons. The sequenced sample was CD4+ T cells sorted from blood, obtained at week 0. Every receptor here comes from a human donor with alopecia areata. Each CDR3 is given with its conserved first and last residue. D genes are given only for firm matches. Rows give clone size only sometimes, using once, few, many, or a class for an expanded clone.

>TRBV29-1|TRBJ2-7|many|-
CSVEDPDRSYEQYF
TGCAGCGTTGAAGATCCGGACCGAAGCTACGAGCAGTACTTC
>TRBV6-5|TRBJ1-1|-|-
CASIKSRGTEAFF
TGTGCCAGCATTAAAAGTAGGGGAACTGAAGCTTTCTTT
>TRBV5-1|TRBJ2-1|-|TRBD1
CASSLTGGHNEQFF
TGCGCCAGCAGCTTAACAGGGGGCCATAATGAGCAGTTCTTC
>TRBV5-1|TRBJ1-2|-|-
CASSLNLGETNYGYTF
TGCGCCAGCAGCTTGAATTTGGGGGAGACCAACTATGGCTACACCTTC
>TRBV29-1|TRBJ1-2|-|-
CSVGQPYGYTF
TGCAGCGTTGGACAGCCCTATGGCTACACCTTC
>TRBV11-1|TRBJ2-7|-|TRBD1
CASSPRAGTGFDYEQYF
TGTGCCAGCAGCCCCAGGGCCGGGACAGGCTTTGACTACGAGCAGTACTTC
>TRBV2|TRBJ2-1|-|-
CASSLRDYNEQFF
TGTGCCAGCAGTTTAAGGGATTACAATGAGCAGTTCTTC
>TRBV19|TRBJ1-2|-|-
CASFVNYGYTF
TGTGCCAGTTTCGTTAACTATGGCTACACCTTC
>TRBV29-1|TRBJ2-7|-|-
CSALLNYEQYF
TGCAGCGCCCTCCTCAACTACGAGCAGTACTTC
>TRBV7-3|TRBJ2-3|-|TRBD2
CASSLGGSRGDTQYF
TGTGCCAGCAGCTTAGGCGGGAGCCGGGGAGATACGCAGTATTTT
>TRBV9|TRBJ2-1|-|TRBD2
CASSPLLGLAGGPANEQFF
TGTGCCAGCAGCCCACTGCTGGGGCTAGCGGGAGGGCCAGCGAATGAGCAGTTCTTC
>TRBV6-5|TRBJ1-3|-|-
CASTTGGASGNTIYF
TGTGCCAGCACCACGGGGGGGGCAAGTGGAAACACCATATATTTT
>TRBV4-2|TRBJ2-7|few|-
CASSQDGPSEQYF
TGTGCCAGCAGCCAAGATGGCCCATCCGAGCAGTACTTC
>TRBV19|TRBJ1-2|-|-
CASSSFLGSNYGYTF
TGTGCCAGTAGCTCCTTCTTGGGATCTAACTATGGCTACACCTTC
>TRBV2|TRBJ2-1|many|TRBD2
CASTLSGGPLNEQFF
TGTGCCAGCACCCTGAGCGGGGGTCCCCTCAATGAGCAGTTCTTC
>TRBV30|TRBJ2-3|-|TRBD2
CAWSVVAGADTQYF
TGTGCCTGGAGTGTAGTGGCGGGGGCAGATACGCAGTATTTT
>TRBV9|TRBJ1-2|-|-
CASSVAPGTGYTF
TGTGCCAGCAGCGTAGCCCCCGGGACCGGCTACACCTTC
>TRBV30|TRBJ2-7|-|-
CAWSSTIFVSYEQYF
TGTGCCTGGAGTTCGACAATTTTTGTCTCCTACGAGCAGTACTTC
>TRBV30|TRBJ1-1|-|-
CAWSVHGGRNTEAFF
TGTGCCTGGAGTGTACATGGAGGAAGAAACACTGAAGCTTTCTTT
>TRBV27|TRBJ2-7|-|-
CASSGTMGAYEQYF
TGTGCCAGCAGTGGAACTATGGGAGCCTACGAGCAGTACTTC
>TRBV7-8|TRBJ2-3|-|-
CASSLQGLADTQYF
TGTGCCAGCAGCTTACAGGGGTTGGCAGATACGCAGTATTTT
>TRBV2|TRBJ2-3|-|TRBD1
CASSDRRTGGMDTQYF
TGTGCCAGCAGTGATAGAAGGACAGGGGGGATGGATACGCAGTATTTT
>TRBV11-3|TRBJ2-2|-|TRBD1
CASSPGTANTGELFF
TGTGCCAGCAGTCCCGGGACAGCGAACACCGGGGAGCTGTTTTTT
>TRBV11-3|TRBJ2-1|-|TRBD2
CASSLEFGGNNEQFF
TGTGCCAGCAGCTTAGAGTTCGGGGGGAACAATGAGCAGTTCTTC
>TRBV7-9|TRBJ2-2|-|-
CASRPRLRGVTNTGELFF
TGTGCCAGCAGACCTCGTCTGCGGGGCGTGACGAACACCGGGGAGCTGTTTTTT
>TRBV5-1|TRBJ2-1|-|-
CASRSGLSGEQFF
TGCGCCAGCAGATCCGGACTGTCCGGGGAGCAGTTCTTC
>TRBV6-5|TRBJ2-7|-|-
CASSPDRSVYEQYF
TGTGCCAGCAGCCCCGACAGGTCAGTCTACGAGCAGTACTTC
>TRBV11-2|TRBJ2-7|few|TRBD2
CASRQIAGLRSEQYF
TGTGCCAGCAGGCAAATAGCGGGATTAAGATCCGAGCAGTACTTC
>TRBV7-9|TRBJ1-1|-|-
CASSLDRNTEAFF
TGTGCCAGCAGCTTAGACAGGAACACTGAAGCTTTCTTT
>TRBV25-1|TRBJ2-7|-|-
CASSDPAFQGGYEQYF
TGTGCCAGCAGTGACCCCGCGTTTCAGGGAGGTTACGAGCAGTACTTC
>TRBV7-3|TRBJ2-5|-|TRBD1
CASSLTGGGIQETQYF
TGTGCCAGCAGCTTGACAGGGGGAGGGATTCAAGAGACCCAGTACTTC
>TRBV5-1|TRBJ2-7|-|-
CASSLDAALNEQYF
TGCGCCAGCAGCTTGGATGCCGCGTTGAACGAGCAGTACTTC
>TRBV6-1|TRBJ2-4|-|-
CASSVTDLAKNIQYF
TGTGCCAGCAGTGTCACGGATTTAGCCAAAAACATTCAGTACTTC
>TRBV11-2|TRBJ2-5|-|TRBD2
CASSPPPGGKQETQYF
TGTGCCAGCAGCCCCCCCCCGGGAGGGAAGCAAGAGACCCAGTACTTC
>TRBV29-1|TRBJ2-1|once|TRBD2
CSVTGLAGGPGIF
TGCAGCGTTACAGGACTAGCGGGAGGGCCAGGGATCTTC
>TRBV7-9|TRBJ2-7|-|TRBD2
CASSSGGELTNPYEQYF
TGTGCCAGCAGCTCGGGGGGGGAGTTGACGAACCCTTACGAGCAGTACTTC
>TRBV18|TRBJ2-7|-|-
CASSPQRDNVGEQYF
TGTGCCAGCTCACCTCAGAGGGACAACGTCGGCGAGCAGTACTTC
>TRBV20-1|TRBJ1-1|few|-
CSAMKGSGAFF
TGCAGTGCTATGAAGGGTTCGGGGGCTTTCTTT
>TRBV6-1|TRBJ2-3|-|TRBD2
CASSETLAGEAPDTQYF
TGTGCCAGCAGTGAGACGTTAGCGGGAGAGGCCCCAGATACGCAGTATTTT
>TRBV2|TRBJ1-1|few|-
CASTEHMNTEAFF
TGTGCCAGCACTGAGCACATGAACACTGAAGCTTTCTTT
>TRBV2|TRBJ2-1|-|-
CASAPPTTGLEQFF
TGTGCCAGCGCGCCCCCTACTACAGGGCTTGAGCAGTTCTTC
>TRBV11-2|TRBJ1-2|-|-
CASSLEGSVGYTF
TGTGCCAGCAGCTTAGAGGGCTCAGTAGGCTACACCTTC
>TRBV30|TRBJ2-6|-|-
CAWSVQASLANVLTF
TGTGCCTGGAGTGTACAGGCTAGCTTAGCCAACGTCCTGACTTTC
>TRBV29-1|TRBJ1-1|few|-
CSVELRGVVNTEAFF
TGCAGCGTTGAATTGAGAGGGGTGGTGAACACTGAAGCTTTCTTT
>TRBV2|TRBJ2-1|few|TRBD1
CASSLDRSNEQFF
TGTGCCAGCAGTCTGGACAGGAGCAATGAGCAGTTCTTC
>TRBV15|TRBJ1-4|few|-
CATSRGQGSEKLFF
TGTGCCACCAGCAGAGGTCAGGGGAGTGAAAAACTGTTTTTT
>TRBV25-1|TRBJ1-2|-|-
CASSELGRNYGYTF
TGTGCCAGCAGTGAACTGGGCCGGAACTATGGCTACACCTTC
>TRBV15|TRBJ1-3|-|-
CATSRDPTTGNTIYF
TGTGCCACCAGCAGAGACCCCACTACTGGAAACACCATATATTTT
>TRBV30|TRBJ1-1|-|TRBD1
CAWSVGQGGSEAFF
TGTGCCTGGAGTGTAGGGCAGGGGGGCTCTGAAGCTTTCTTT
>TRBV4-1|TRBJ2-7|many|TRBD1
CASSLSGQPTYEQYF
TGCGCCAGCAGCTTATCGGGACAGCCTACCTACGAGCAGTACTTC
>TRBV2|TRBJ2-7|-|-
CATQPGLIYEQYF
TGTGCCACCCAACCGGGACTGATTTACGAGCAGTACTTC
>TRBV2|TRBJ1-5|-|-
CASSEIRGNQPQHF
TGTGCCAGCAGTGAAATCAGGGGCAATCAGCCCCAGCATTTT
>TRBV7-9|TRBJ1-4|-|TRBD1
CASSSYRGLNEKLFF
TGTGCCAGCAGCTCATACAGGGGATTGAATGAAAAACTGTTTTTT
>TRBV29-1|TRBJ2-3|-|TRBD2
CSVQRLAGGRYEGTQYF
TGCAGCGTCCAAAGGCTAGCGGGGGGCAGATACGAGGGTACGCAGTATTTT
>TRBV29-1|TRBJ2-7|-|TRBD1
CSVAGTGAYEQYF
TGCAGCGTGGCGGGGACAGGGGCCTACGAGCAGTACTTC